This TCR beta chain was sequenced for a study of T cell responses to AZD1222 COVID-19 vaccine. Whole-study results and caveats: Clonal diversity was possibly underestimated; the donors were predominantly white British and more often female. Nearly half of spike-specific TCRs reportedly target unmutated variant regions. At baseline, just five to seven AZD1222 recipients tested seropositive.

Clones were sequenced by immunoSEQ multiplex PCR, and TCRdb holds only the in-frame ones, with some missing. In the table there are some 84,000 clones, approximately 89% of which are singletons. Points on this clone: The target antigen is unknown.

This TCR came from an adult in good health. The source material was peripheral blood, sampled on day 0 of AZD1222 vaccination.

The CDR3 bases are TGTGCCAGCAGCCGTTACTCGGGAGGGCCTAGGGAGCAGTACTTC. This translates into CASSRYSGGPREQYF. J is TRBJ2-7 and V is TRBV7-9, with 8 bases matching TRBD2. This CDR3 comprises 15 residues. V was pared by 5 bases and J by 7 bases, with 13 bases of the junction left unmatched. CDR1 SEHNR and CDR2 FQNEAQ come from the germline V gene (reference sequence).